This entry concerns a single TCR beta chain. Its specificity is unknown. In the PCR, 60 Vbeta and 13 Jbeta primers were used. The protocol was immunoSEQ multiplex PCR, while the TCRdb copy is restricted to in-frame clones and leaves out a portion. The data contain approximately 120,000 clones, around 80% of them singletons. This record comes from a study of cytomegalovirus exposure and HLA in healthy donors. Study-wide results and limits: For TCR beta chains, V- and J-gene trimming was later linked to a missense DCLRE1C variant. Common viral pathogens seemed to be connected with several of the most significant clusters, according to a later analysis.

The CDR3 extends over 17 amino acids. V lost 2 bases to trimming and J lost 1 base, with 13 bases between them. Looked up from germline, CDR1 is SGHRS and CDR2 is YFSETQ. This rearrangement joins TRBV5-1 to TRBJ2-6; D is perhaps TRBD1 (5 bases). The sequenced material came from PBMCs. The receptor's source is a woman younger than 45 in good health and CMV-seronegative. CDR3 residues: CASSFRVLESGANVLTF. Written as DNA, the CDR3 is TGCGCCAGCAGCTTCAGGGTCCTGGAGTCTGGGGCCAACGTCCTGACTTTC.